These 32 T cell receptor beta chains were all obtained from the same sample, sequenced in a study of vaccination and CD4 T cells after COVID-19. Cultured CD4+ T cells had their DNA profiled by the Oncomine TCR Beta short-read assay. From the PCR reads, TCRdb called clonotypes with MiXCR, one entry per CDR3 protein. The sample lists 15,000 to 20,000 distinct CDR3 sequences, 35% to 45% occurring once. The treatment here: approximately 9-day PBMC culture with coronavirus spike peptide pools or control peptides (ViraFEST assay). These receptors have no known antigen. The sample here was CD4+ T cells from blood, cultured in vitro, taken before SARS-CoV-2 vaccination. These receptors all come from a human donor who received a COVID-19 vaccine.

The rearrangement uses TRBV20-1 and TRBJ1-1, with D uncertain. Trimming stripped 0 bases from V and 11 bases from J, with 19 bases between. CDR3 size: 14 residues. Germline V gives CDR1 DFQATT, CDR2 SNEGSKA (reference sequence). This CDR3 reads CSARDRRLLERAFF. CDR3 bases: TGCAGTGCTAGAGATCGACGACTCCTTGAACGGGCTTTCTTT.

This clonotype was recorded a few times. The chain joins TRBV6-1 to TRBJ2-2, with D possibly being TRBD1 (5 bases). The V gene's germline CDR1 is MNHNS and CDR2 SASEGT. Trimming took off 3 bases at V and 8 bases at J, with 10 bases between the two ends. There are 13 residues in the CDR3. CDR3 in DNA: TGTGCCAGCAGTGACAGGGCGTCAGGGGAGCTGTTTTTT. Residues: CASSDRASGELFF.

The chain has TRBV12-3 or TRBV12-4 and TRBJ2-7, with a tentative D call TRBD2 (5 bases). CDR3 size: 14 residues. V was pared by 3 bases and J by 0 bases, with 9 bases between. CDR3 sequence: CASSFGGPSYEQYF. CDR3 coding DNA: TGTGCCAGCAGTTTTGGCGGGCCCTCCTACGAGCAGTACTTC.

This clonotype showed up just once. J is TRBJ2-7 and V is TRBV19; D is possibly TRBD2 (5 bases). The CDR3 is 14 residues long. V gave up 5 bases and J gave up 0 bases, with 11 bases separating them. Germline CDR1 and CDR2: LNHDA and SQIVND (reference sequence). The CDR3 loop reads CASSPPGDSYEQYF. CDR3 in DNA: TGTGCCAGTAGTCCGCCCGGGGACTCCTACGAGCAGTACTTC.

The chain has TRBV7-8 and TRBJ2-2, with D perhaps TRBD1 or TRBD2 (5 bases each). The CDR3 sequence is 17 residues long. Between the trimmed V and J ends, which lost 4 bases and 0 bases, there was a span of 15 bases. Germline values: CDR1 SGHVS, CDR2 FQNEAQ. CDR3 nucleotide sequence: TGTGCCAGCAGCTCCCCCGGGACGTTCGCGAACACCGGGGAGCTGTTTTTT. Its translation is CASSSPGTFANTGELFF.

This clonotype was observed a few times. The chain has TRBV25-1 and TRBJ2-5, with a tentative D call TRBD1 (6 bases). The CDR3 is made up of 15 amino acids. Between the trimmed V and J ends, which lost 6 bases and 5 bases, there was a span of 19 bases. Germline assignment: CDR1 MGHDK and CDR2 SYGVNS. The CDR3 DNA reads as TGTGCCAGCAGCGCCACAGGGTTCGTAACGGAGACCCAGTACTTC. Amino acids: CASSATGFVTETQYF.

The rearrangement uses TRBV10-1 and TRBJ1-2; tentatively, D is TRBD1 (5 bases). The germline CDR1 and CDR2 sequences are WNHNN and SYGVQD (reference sequence). The V end lost 5 bases, the J end lost 4 bases, and 8 bases lay between the germline ends. CDR3 length equals 12 residues. CDR3 region: CASSRDGYGYTF. CDR3 nucleotides: TGCGCCAGCAGTAGGGACGGCTATGGCTACACCTTC.

The rearrangement links TRBV2 to TRBJ1-5; a weak D match, TRBD1 (6 bases). The CDR3 is made up of 15 amino acids. The V end was cut by 2 bases, the J end by 6 bases, with 14 bases between. Germline CDR1 reads SNHLY; CDR2 reads FYNNEI. The CDR3 reads CASSETRGGGQPQHF. The CDR3 DNA is TGTGCCAGCAGTGAAACCAGGGGAGGAGGTCAGCCCCAGCATTTT.

V is TRBV7-2 and J is TRBJ1-6; 8 bases are shared with TRBD1. V lost 7 bases and J lost 2; bases outside the gene matches: 7. Germline V CDR1 and CDR2: SGHTA, FQGNSA. The CDR3 length is 16 residues. The CDR3 sequence is CASIRTGNTYNSPLHF. CDR3 in DNA: TGTGCCAGCATCAGGACAGGGAATACCTATAATTCACCCCTCCACTTT.

CDR3 sequence (DNA): TGTGCCAGCAGGGCACTCGACAGGGGGTTTTACAATGAGCAGTTCTTC. Its translation is CASRALDRGFYNEQFF. The chain carries TRBV6-1 and TRBJ2-1, with 9 bases that match TRBD1. The CDR3 has 16 residues. J lost 4 bases, V lost 6 bases, and 10 bases had no gene match. The germline CDR1 and CDR2 sequences are MNHNS and SASEGT.

This clonotype was counted a few times. This chain links TRBV12-3 or TRBV12-4 with TRBJ1-6, with 7 bases aligning to TRBD1. The V gene end was trimmed by 2 bases and the J gene end by 7 bases; junction bases not matched to a gene: 5. The length of the CDR3 is 15 residues. In nucleotides, the CDR3 is TGTGCCAGCAGTTTAAGGTCAGGGGGAAATTCACCCCTCCACTTT. Amino acid sequence: CASSLRSGGNSPLHF.

A few counts support this clonotype. This chain links TRBV20-1 with TRBJ2-5; either TRBD1 or TRBD2 may fit D (5 bases each). Between the trimmed V and J ends, which lost 5 bases and 1 base, there was a span of 14 bases. Germline-derived CDR1 and CDR2 are DFQATT and SNEGSKA (reference sequence). The CDR3 is 14 residues long. Here the CDR3 DNA reads TGCAGTGCTGTCACCCCGGGACGCCAAGAGACCCAGTACTTC. It translates to CSAVTPGRQETQYF.

In its sample, this clonotype was seen a few times. The CDR3 spells CATTAGQGNTGELFF. CDR3 nucleotides: TGTGCCACCACGGCAGGACAGGGTAACACCGGGGAGCTGTTTTTT. V is TRBV7-9 and J is TRBJ2-2, with 8 nucleotides matching TRBD1. Germline trimming cut 10 bases from V and 2 bases from J; bases unmatched to any gene: 9. The CDR3 sequence is 15 residues long. CDR1 is SEHNR and CDR2 is FQNEAQ in the germline V gene (reference sequence).

This chain uses TRBV5-1 with TRBJ1-6; 8 nucleotides line up with TRBD1. The germline V gene encodes CDR1 SGHRS and CDR2 YFSETQ. The CDR3 sequence is 15 residues long. V shed 3 bases, J shed 9 bases, and the junction held 8 bases outside the gene matches. Here the CDR3 reads CASSSEGQGVSPLHF. The CDR3 coding sequence is TGCGCCAGCAGCTCGGAAGGACAGGGTGTTTCACCCCTCCACTTT. Full variable domain (rest looked up from reference TRBV5-1 and TRBJ1-6): KAGVTQTPRYLIKTRGQQVTLSCSPISGHRSVSWYQQTPGQGLQFLFEYFSETQRNKGNFPGRFSGRQFSNSRSEMNVSTLELGDSALYLCASSSEGQGVSPLHFGNGTRLTVT.

In this sample, this clonotype turned up a few times. The chain recombines TRBV19 with TRBJ1-1, with 7 bases that match TRBD1. The CDR3 extends over 13 amino acids. CDR1 LNHDA and CDR2 SQIVND come from the germline V gene (reference sequence). With 5 bases clipped from V and 6 bases from J, the junction kept 6 bases outside the gene matches. CDR3 nucleotide sequence: TGTGCCAGTAGTGCGGGACAGAGCCCTGAAGCTTTCTTT. This translates into CASSAGQSPEAFF. Combining the CDR3 with reference TRBV19 and TRBJ1-1 gives the whole variable domain DGGITQSPKYLFRKEGQNVTLSCEQNLNHDAMYWYRQDPGQGLRLIYYSQIVNDFQKGDIAEGYSVSREKKESFPLTVTSAQKNPTAFYLCASSAGQSPEAFFGQGTRLTVV.

The chain joins TRBV20-1 to TRBJ2-2, with 10 bases matching TRBD2. Germline trimming cut 6 bases from V and 7 bases from J; bases unmatched to any gene: 11. Per germline, CDR1 DFQATT and CDR2 SNEGSKA (reference sequence). The CDR3 spans 15 residues. CDR3 residues: CSALAGGSLSGELFF. The DNA of the CDR3 is TGCAGTGCATTAGCGGGGGGTTCTTTGAGCGGGGAGCTGTTTTTT.

The chain is built from TRBV7-9 and TRBJ2-5, with TRBD2 matching 11 bases. Losses at the gene ends were 8 bases for V and 5 bases for J; bases not matched to a gene: 7. The CDR3 is 14 amino acids. CDR1 SEHNR and CDR2 FQNEAQ come from the germline V gene (reference sequence). The CDR3 region has the DNA TGTGCCAGCCGATTAGCGGGGGGGCCGGAGACCCAGTACTTC. Residues: CASRLAGGPETQYF.

This chain uses TRBV5-8 with TRBJ1-3; 7 bases line up with TRBD1. Trimming cost V 4 bases and J 9 bases; bases outside gene matches: 10. The CDR3 loop spans 14 amino acids. Germline V CDR1 and CDR2: SGHTS, YDEGEE. CDR3 DNA sequence: TGTGCCAGCAGCGGTCGGACAGGAGAAGGCACCATATATTTT. It yields the protein CASSGRTGEGTIYF.

A few counts support this clonotype. V gene TRBV7-8 combines with J gene TRBJ1-3; TRBD1 matches 11 bases. The CDR3 consists of 19 residues. V was clipped by 1 base and J by 2 bases; unmatched bases: 10. The V gene's germline CDR1 is SGHVS and CDR2 FQNEAQ. The CDR3 sequence is CASSLGRKGGQGAGNTIYF. The CDR3 nucleotides read TGTGCCAGCAGCTTAGGGCGCAAGGGGGGACAGGGGGCTGGAAACACCATATATTTT.

A single count supports this clonotype. The chain couples TRBV2 to TRBJ1-6, with 7 bases that match TRBD1. CDR3 length: 13 amino acids. Germline-derived CDR1 and CDR2 are SNHLY and FYNNEI. V shed 7 bases and J 7 bases; nucleotides not matched to a gene: 4. The CDR3 region is CASKDRENSPLHF. The CDR3 coding sequence is TGTGCCAGCAAAGACAGGGAGAATTCACCCCTCCACTTT.

This clonotype is large. The chain combines TRBV28 with TRBJ2-6, with unresolved D. Trimming took off 3 bases at V and 4 bases at J, with 4 bases between the two ends. This CDR3 contains 13 residues. Germline CDR1 reads MDHEN; CDR2 reads SYDVKM. CDR3 DNA: TGTGCCAGCAGTTTTTCGGGGGCCAACGTCCTGACTTTC. Translation gives CASSFSGANVLTF.

This clonotype was seen more than once but under ten times. The chain combines TRBV6-4 with TRBJ1-2; D unresolved. The germline V gene encodes CDR1 MRHNA and CDR2 SNTAGT. Trimming shortened V by 2 bases and J by 5 bases, and 3 bases separated the two germline ends. The CDR3 contains 11 residues. The CDR3 DNA reads TGTGCCAGCAGTGACCTATATGGCTACACCTTC. It encodes CASSDLYGYTF.

The chain joins TRBV7-9 to TRBJ1-2; TRBD1 aligns across 9 bases. The CDR3 has 15 amino acids. With 4 bases clipped from V and 8 bases from J, the junction kept 11 bases outside the gene matches. Germline V lookup: CDR1 SEHNR, CDR2 FQNEAQ (reference sequence). CDR3 coding DNA: TGTGCCAGCAGCTCGTGGGACAGGGTGGCTCTAGGCTACACCTTC. Translation gives CASSSWDRVALGYTF. The variable domain in full, with the rest retrieved from reference TRBV7-9 and TRBJ1-2, is DTGVSQNPRHKITKRGQNVTFRCDPISEHNRLYWYRQTLGQGPEFLTYFQNEAQLEKSRLLSDRFSAERPKGSFSTLEIQRTEQGDSAMYLCASSSWDRVALGYTFGSGTRLTVV.

This clonotype appeared a few times. The chain has TRBV6-1 and TRBJ2-3; D ambiguous. V was trimmed by 2 bases and J by 8 bases, leaving 8 bases between them. Germline lookup yields CDR1 MNHNS and CDR2 SASEGT. CDR3 length equals 12 residues. The CDR3 nucleotides read TGTGCCAGCAGTGAACGTCTTGGTACGCAGTATTTT. This sequence encodes CASSERLGTQYF.

This clonotype came up a few times. This chain connects TRBV7-2 to TRBJ2-3; 7 nucleotides line up with TRBD2. There are 14 residues in the CDR3. Trimming took 4 bases from V and 3 from J; bases not matched to a gene: 4. Per germline, CDR1 SGHTA and CDR2 FQGNSA. The CDR3, as DNA: TGTGCCAGCAGCTGGGGGGGGGAAACAGATACGCAGTATTTT. Translated: CASSWGGETDTQYF.

This sequence joins TRBV18 and TRBJ2-7; D may match TRBD1 or TRBD2 (5 bases each). The germline V and J ends were trimmed by 3 bases and 4 bases, with 16 bases remaining between them. Germline V gene sequence: CDR1 KGHSH, CDR2 LQKENI. This CDR3 is 15 amino acids long. For the CDR3, the DNA is TGTGCCAGCTCACCGTCCGGGGCCGCCGGGTACGAGCAGTACTTC. This codes for CASSPSGAAGYEQYF.

V gene TRBV24-1 combines with J gene TRBJ2-3; 8 bases map to TRBD1. Per the germline V gene, CDR1 is KGHDR and CDR2 is SFDVKD. CDR3 length: 18 amino acids. Losses at the gene ends were 0 bases for V and 4 bases for J; bases not matched to a gene: 11. The CDR3 DNA reads as TGTGCCACCAGTGATTTGCAGGTGGCAGGGGGCCGCGCAGATACGCAGTATTTT. This translates into CATSDLQVAGGRADTQYF.

This clonotype was seen a handful of times. The V gene is TRBV7-2, the J gene TRBJ2-3; D gene unclear. The germline V gene encodes CDR1 SGHTA and CDR2 FQGNSA. This CDR3 region has 11 residues. V lost 5 bases and J 6 bases, leaving 6 bases between the germline ends. CDR3 coding DNA: TGTGCCAGCAGCCTCGCTGATACGCAGTATTTT. Its protein product is CASSLADTQYF.

This clonotype has more than one count but fewer than ten. This chain joins TRBV6-5 and TRBJ2-3, with TRBD2 identical over 9 bases. Per the germline V gene, CDR1 is MNHEY and CDR2 is SVGAGI. The CDR3 extends over 15 amino acids. Germline trimming cut 2 bases from V and 3 bases from J; bases unmatched to any gene: 3. CDR3 nucleotide sequence: TGTGCCAGCAGTTACGCGGGGGGGAGGACAGATACGCAGTATTTT. This codes for CASSYAGGRTDTQYF.

The chain links TRBV23-1 to TRBJ1-3, with a possible D match to TRBD1 (6 bases). TRBV23-1 is reported as an ORF; its role is uncertain. Between the trimmed V and J ends, which lost 3 bases and 3 bases, there was a span of 18 bases. This CDR3 contains 17 residues. CDR3 coding DNA: TGCGCCAGCAGTCAGTGGTGCAGGGGAAGGGGTGGAAACACCATATATTTT. Residues: CASSQWCRGRGGNTIYF.

V gene TRBV12-3 or TRBV12-4 combines with J gene TRBJ2-7; no reliable D call. Trimming cost V 1 base and J 1 base, with 11 bases left between them. The CDR3 has 15 residues. CDR3 DNA sequence: TGTGCCAGCAGTTTAGGACGTAGTCAGTCCTACGAGCAGTACTTC. It specifies CASSLGRSQSYEQYF.

The chain joins TRBV28 to TRBJ1-5; possible D gene TRBD1, 6 bases. Germline V lookup: CDR1 MDHEN, CDR2 SYDVKM. The CDR3 totals 14 residues. Trimming took off 2 bases at V and 3 bases at J, with 8 bases between the two ends. The CDR3 DNA follows: TGTGCCAGCAGTTTAGGGGGGCTCAATCAGCCCCAGCATTTT. Translation: CASSLGGLNQPQHF.